This T cell receptor (beta chain) derives from a study of T cells after yellow fever vaccination. Trimming left V 5 bases short and J 1 base short, with 9 bases between. CDR3 length equals 12 residues. The germline V gene encodes CDR1 DFQATT and CDR2 SNEGSKA (reference sequence). TCRdb reanalysed the 5' RACE reads using MiXCR and keeps one entry per CDR3 protein. Of over 70,000 distinct CDR3 sequences listed, around 7.3% are singletons. This clonotype was seen only a few times. This clonotype was sampled from a man between 25 and 39 years old who received the YFV17D yellow fever vaccine. This specimen consisted of CD8+ T cells sorted from PBMCs, obtained on the day of the yellow fever booster vaccination. The chain combines TRBV20-1 with TRBJ2-7, with D uncertain. The CDR3: CSAVVGSYEQYF. The CDR3 DNA sequence: TGCAGTGCTGTGGTCGGATCCTACGAGCAGTACTTC.